This T cell receptor (beta chain) was sequenced for a study of blood T cell repertoires in COVID-19. TCRdb's table, derived via immunoSEQ multiplex PCR, lists solely in-frame clones and lacks some. This sample has about 120,000 clones; approximately 85% occur once, and the top ten carry 9.5% to 13%. This clone was counted a few times. Sequences were obtained from peripheral blood. This TCR was sampled from a human donor in a cohort sampled during active COVID-19.

The DNA of the CDR3 is TGTGCCAGCAGCTTAGGCAGGGCCTCCTACAATGAGCAGTTCTTC. Its translation is CASSLGRASYNEQFF. The rearrangement joins TRBV7-9 to TRBJ2-1, with D possibly being TRBD1 (5 bases). The V gene's germline CDR1 is SEHNR and CDR2 FQNEAQ (reference sequence). Trimming left V 1 base short and J 0 bases short, with 7 bases between. CDR3 length: 15 amino acids.